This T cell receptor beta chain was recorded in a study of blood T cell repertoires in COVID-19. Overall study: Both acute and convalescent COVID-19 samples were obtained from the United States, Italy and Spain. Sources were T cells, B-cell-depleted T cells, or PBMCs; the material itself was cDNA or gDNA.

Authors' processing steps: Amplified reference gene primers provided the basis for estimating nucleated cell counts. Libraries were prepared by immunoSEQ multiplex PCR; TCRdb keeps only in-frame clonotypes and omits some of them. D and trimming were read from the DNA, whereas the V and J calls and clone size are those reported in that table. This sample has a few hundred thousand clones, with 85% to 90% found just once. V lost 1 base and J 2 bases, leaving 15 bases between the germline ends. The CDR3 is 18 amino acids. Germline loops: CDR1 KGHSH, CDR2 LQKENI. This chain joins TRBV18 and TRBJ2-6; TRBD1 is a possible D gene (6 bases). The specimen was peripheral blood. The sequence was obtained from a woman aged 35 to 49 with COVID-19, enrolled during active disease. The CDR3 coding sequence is TGTGCCAGCTCACCACTAGGGCAGGGGTATGCTGGGGCCAACGTCCTGACTTTC. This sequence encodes CASSPLGQGYAGANVLTF.